These T cell receptor beta chains were read from a single sample in a study of vaccination and CD4 T cells after COVID-19. Which antigens these TCRs recognize remains unknown. One entry per CDR3 protein, called by TCRdb with MiXCR from the PCR reads. Among about 19,000 distinct CDR3 sequences listed, around 50% were seen once. The starting material was CD4+ T cells from blood, cultured in vitro, obtained before SARS-CoV-2 vaccination. These receptors originate from a human donor who had recovered from COVID-19. CDR3s include the opening cysteine and the closing phenylalanine or tryptophan. The D gene is left open where the match is weak. Size is omitted from some rows. Given values are once, few, many or a class for expanded clones.

j_call: TRBJ2-5
clone_size: .
d_call: TRBD2
v_call: TRBV30
cdr3_aa: CAWSGSGSSKTQYF
cdr3_nt: TGTGCCTGGAGTGGTAGCGGGAGCTCGAAGACCCAGTACTTC

j_call: TRBJ2-2
clone_size: .
d_call: TRBD2
v_call: TRBV30
cdr3_aa: CAWAHSGSETGELFF
cdr3_nt: TGTGCCTGGGCACATAGCGGGAGTGAAACCGGGGAGCTGTTTTTT

j_call: TRBJ2-5
clone_size: .
d_call: .
v_call: TRBV20-1
cdr3_aa: CSATGTEQETQYF
cdr3_nt: TGCAGTGCTACCGGGACGGAGCAAGAGACCCAGTACTTC

j_call: TRBJ1-2
clone_size: .
d_call: .
v_call: TRBV10-3
cdr3_aa: CAISDGQNYGYTF
cdr3_nt: TGTGCCATCAGTGACGGACAGAACTATGGCTACACCTTC

j_call: TRBJ2-7
clone_size: .
d_call: .
v_call: TRBV6-1
cdr3_aa: CASSDLYEQYF
cdr3_nt: TGTGCCAGCAGCGACCTCTACGAGCAGTACTTC

j_call: TRBJ2-4
clone_size: .
d_call: TRBD2
v_call: TRBV15
cdr3_aa: CATSRRLAGGGDIQYF
cdr3_nt: TGTGCCACCAGCAGGCGACTAGCGGGAGGAGGGGACATTCAGTACTTC

j_call: TRBJ1-2
clone_size: .
d_call: .
v_call: TRBV28
cdr3_aa: CASSATDSNYGYTF
cdr3_nt: TGTGCCAGCAGCGCTACCGACAGTAATTATGGCTACACCTTC

j_call: TRBJ1-2
clone_size: .
d_call: .
v_call: TRBV28
cdr3_aa: CASRLNRGQPYGYGYTF
cdr3_nt: TGTGCCAGCAGACTCAACCGCGGGCAGCCTTATGGCTATGGCTACACCTTC

j_call: TRBJ2-5
clone_size: .
d_call: TRBD2
v_call: TRBV4-3
cdr3_aa: CASSQVFLAGQETQYF
cdr3_nt: TGCGCCAGCAGCCAAGTTTTCTTAGCGGGACAAGAGACCCAGTACTTC

j_call: TRBJ1-5
clone_size: .
d_call: .
v_call: TRBV7-9
cdr3_aa: CASSFSSLGLYNQPQHF
cdr3_nt: TGTGCCAGCAGCTTTAGCTCTCTGGGCCTTTACAATCAGCCCCAGCATTTT

j_call: TRBJ2-5
clone_size: .
d_call: .
v_call: TRBV24-1
cdr3_aa: CATSSLETQYF
cdr3_nt: TGTGCCACCAGTTCCTTGGAGACCCAGTACTTC

j_call: TRBJ2-2
clone_size: .
d_call: .
v_call: TRBV27
cdr3_aa: CASSWWGWRAGSNTGELFF
cdr3_nt: TGTGCCAGCAGTTGGTGGGGGTGGAGGGCAGGGTCCAACACCGGGGAGCTGTTTTTT

j_call: TRBJ1-2
clone_size: .
d_call: .
v_call: TRBV28
cdr3_aa: CASSATENYGYTF
cdr3_nt: TGTGCCAGCAGTGCGACGGAGAACTATGGCTACACCTTC

j_call: TRBJ2-6
clone_size: .
d_call: .
v_call: TRBV27
cdr3_aa: CASSLVGSGANVLTF
cdr3_nt: TGTGCCAGCAGTTTAGTGGGGTCTGGGGCCAACGTCCTGACTTTC

j_call: TRBJ2-5
clone_size: .
d_call: .
v_call: TRBV12-3/TRBV12-4
cdr3_aa: CASSWGGGEETQYF
cdr3_nt: TGTGCCAGCAGTTGGGGCGGGGGCGAAGAGACCCAGTACTTC

j_call: TRBJ2-1
clone_size: .
d_call: .
v_call: TRBV19
cdr3_aa: CASSQEVGGEQFF
cdr3_nt: TGTGCCAGTAGTCAGGAGGTGGGTGGTGAGCAGTTCTTC

j_call: TRBJ2-2
clone_size: .
d_call: .
v_call: TRBV18
cdr3_aa: CASSPKNTGELFF
cdr3_nt: TGTGCCAGCTCACCAAAGAACACCGGGGAGCTGTTTTTT

j_call: TRBJ2-1
clone_size: .
d_call: TRBD2
v_call: TRBV28
cdr3_aa: CASSSREVDEQFF
cdr3_nt: TGTGCCAGCAGTTCCCGGGAGGTCGATGAGCAGTTCTTC

j_call: TRBJ2-3
clone_size: once
d_call: .
v_call: TRBV12-3/TRBV12-4
cdr3_aa: CASSPDYSTDTQYF
cdr3_nt: TGTGCCAGCAGTCCTGACTACTCCACAGATACGCAGTATTTT

j_call: TRBJ1-1
clone_size: medium-sized
d_call: TRBD1
v_call: TRBV20-1
cdr3_aa: CSAIRGLAEAFF
cdr3_nt: TGCAGTGCCATCAGGGGGCTGGCTGAAGCTTTCTTT

j_call: TRBJ1-2
clone_size: once
d_call: .
v_call: TRBV5-6
cdr3_aa: CASGSRGYGYTF
cdr3_nt: TGTGCCAGCGGCTCGAGGGGATATGGCTACACCTTC

j_call: TRBJ2-7
clone_size: once
d_call: .
v_call: TRBV5-6
cdr3_aa: CASSLEALYEQYF
cdr3_nt: TGTGCCAGCAGCTTGGAAGCCCTCTACGAGCAGTACTTC

j_call: TRBJ1-1
clone_size: .
d_call: .
v_call: TRBV6-2/TRBV6-3
cdr3_aa: CASRTGNTEAFF
cdr3_nt: TGTGCCAGCAGAACAGGGAACACTGAAGCTTTCTTT

j_call: TRBJ2-1
clone_size: .
d_call: TRBD2
v_call: TRBV12-3/TRBV12-4
cdr3_aa: CASSRQALAGTNEQFF
cdr3_nt: TGTGCCAGCAGTCGCCAAGCCCTAGCGGGAACCAATGAGCAGTTCTTC

j_call: TRBJ2-3
clone_size: .
d_call: TRBD1
v_call: TRBV10-2
cdr3_aa: CASRGQGRTDTQYF
cdr3_nt: TGCGCCAGCCGGGGACAGGGGCGCACAGATACGCAGTATTTT

j_call: TRBJ1-2
clone_size: large
d_call: TRBD1
v_call: TRBV12-3/TRBV12-4
cdr3_aa: CASGNRGPFGYTF
cdr3_nt: TGTGCCAGCGGTAACAGGGGGCCGTTTGGCTACACCTTC

j_call: TRBJ1-1
clone_size: few
d_call: .
v_call: TRBV2
cdr3_aa: CASSPRTALNTEAFF
cdr3_nt: TGTGCCAGCAGTCCCCGGACGGCTCTGAACACTGAAGCTTTCTTT

j_call: TRBJ1-1
clone_size: .
d_call: TRBD1
v_call: TRBV7-9
cdr3_aa: CASSSPTGDTEAFF
cdr3_nt: TGTGCCAGCAGCTCACCTACAGGGGACACTGAAGCTTTCTTT

j_call: TRBJ2-7
clone_size: .
d_call: .
v_call: TRBV14
cdr3_aa: CASSSPYEQYF
cdr3_nt: TGTGCCAGCAGCTCCCCCTACGAGCAGTACTTC

j_call: TRBJ2-3
clone_size: few
d_call: TRBD2
v_call: TRBV20-1
cdr3_aa: CSAARLAGGVVADTQYF
cdr3_nt: TGCAGTGCTGCCAGACTAGCGGGAGGGGTTGTGGCAGATACGCAGTATTTT

j_call: TRBJ2-1
clone_size: .
d_call: .
v_call: TRBV20-1
cdr3_aa: CSASKDPGDSNEQFF
cdr3_nt: TGCAGTGCTAGTAAGGACCCCGGAGACTCTAATGAGCAGTTCTTC

j_call: TRBJ1-6
clone_size: .
d_call: TRBD1
v_call: TRBV7-2
cdr3_aa: CASSQIGTAYSPLHF
cdr3_nt: TGTGCCAGCAGCCAAATCGGGACAGCCTATTCACCCCTCCACTTT

j_call: TRBJ1-1
clone_size: .
d_call: .
v_call: TRBV6-2/TRBV6-3
cdr3_aa: CASSTSGHPNTEAFF
cdr3_nt: TGTGCCAGCAGTACCTCGGGACACCCGAACACTGAAGCTTTCTTT

j_call: TRBJ2-7
clone_size: few
d_call: .
v_call: TRBV6-5
cdr3_aa: CASSFVRDLTPHEQYF
cdr3_nt: TGTGCCAGCAGTTTCGTACGAGATCTAACCCCTCACGAGCAGTACTTC

j_call: TRBJ1-5
clone_size: .
d_call: .
v_call: TRBV12-3/TRBV12-4
cdr3_aa: CASSYPPQPQHF
cdr3_nt: TGTGCCAGCTCTTACCCGCCCCAGCCCCAGCATTTT

j_call: TRBJ1-5
clone_size: few
d_call: .
v_call: TRBV6-1
cdr3_aa: CASSISSGQPQHF
cdr3_nt: TGTGCCAGCAGTATAAGTTCGGGTCAGCCCCAGCATTTT

j_call: TRBJ1-5
clone_size: .
d_call: .
v_call: TRBV10-2
cdr3_aa: CASSETRTGNQPQHF
cdr3_nt: TGCGCCAGCAGCGAGACGAGGACAGGCAATCAGCCCCAGCATTTT

j_call: TRBJ1-1
clone_size: .
d_call: TRBD1
v_call: TRBV15
cdr3_aa: CATSRGEGAFAEAFF
cdr3_nt: TGTGCCACCAGCAGAGGTGAGGGGGCTTTCGCTGAAGCTTTCTTT

j_call: TRBJ2-1
clone_size: .
d_call: TRBD1
v_call: TRBV20-1
cdr3_aa: CSAGQAGSYNEQFF
cdr3_nt: TGCAGTGCTGGACAGGCGGGCTCCTACAATGAGCAGTTCTTC

j_call: TRBJ1-5
clone_size: .
d_call: .
v_call: TRBV5-8
cdr3_aa: CASRQGRRSNQPQHF
cdr3_nt: TGTGCCAGCAGACAAGGGAGACGTAGCAATCAGCCCCAGCATTTT

j_call: TRBJ1-6
clone_size: .
d_call: TRBD1
v_call: TRBV6-1
cdr3_aa: CASSESIGQGNSPLHF
cdr3_nt: TGTGCCAGCAGTGAATCCATTGGACAGGGGAATTCACCCCTCCACTTT

j_call: TRBJ2-2
clone_size: once
d_call: .
v_call: TRBV7-9
cdr3_aa: CASSSGRIVTGELFF
cdr3_nt: TGTGCCAGCAGTTCGGGGCGGATCGTGACCGGGGAGCTGTTTTTT

j_call: TRBJ2-7
clone_size: .
d_call: TRBD1
v_call: TRBV20-1
cdr3_aa: CSAGQGSSYEQYF
cdr3_nt: TGCAGTGCAGGACAGGGAAGCTCCTACGAGCAGTACTTC

j_call: TRBJ1-1
clone_size: .
d_call: .
v_call: TRBV30
cdr3_aa: CAWTDSALEAFF
cdr3_nt: TGTGCCTGGACGGACAGCGCACTGGAAGCTTTCTTT

j_call: TRBJ2-3
clone_size: .
d_call: TRBD2
v_call: TRBV20-1
cdr3_aa: CSASGRASRTDTQYF
cdr3_nt: TGCAGTGCTAGCGGGAGGGCCTCACGCACAGATACGCAGTATTTT